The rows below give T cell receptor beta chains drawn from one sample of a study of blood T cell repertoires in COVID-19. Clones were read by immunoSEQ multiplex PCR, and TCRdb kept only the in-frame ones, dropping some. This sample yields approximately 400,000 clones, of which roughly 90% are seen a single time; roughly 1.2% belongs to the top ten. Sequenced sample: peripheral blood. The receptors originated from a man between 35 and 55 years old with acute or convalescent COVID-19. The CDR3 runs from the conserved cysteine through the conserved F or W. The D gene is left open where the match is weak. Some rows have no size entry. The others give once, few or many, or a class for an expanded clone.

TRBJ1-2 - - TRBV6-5 CASSRQIPDGYTF TGTGCCAGCAGCAGACAGATCCCGGATGGCTACACCTTC
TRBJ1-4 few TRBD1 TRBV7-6 CASSLGGQINEKLFF TGTGCCAGCAGCTTAGGGGGACAGATTAATGAAAAACTGTTTTTT
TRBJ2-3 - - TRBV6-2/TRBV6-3 CASSLANRSTDTQYF TGTGCCAGCAGTTTGGCGAACAGGAGCACAGATACGCAGTATTTT
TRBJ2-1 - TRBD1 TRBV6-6 CASSPHPDRSLSSYNEQFF TGTGCCAGCAGTCCTCACCCGGACAGGTCATTGAGCTCCTACAATGAGCAGTTCTTC
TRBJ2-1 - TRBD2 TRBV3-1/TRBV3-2 CASTTGGGGYNEQFF TGTGCCAGCACTACCGGCGGGGGTGGGTACAATGAGCAGTTCTTC
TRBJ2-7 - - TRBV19 CASSPRESYEQYF TGTGCCAGTAGTCCAAGGGAGTCCTACGAGCAGTACTTC
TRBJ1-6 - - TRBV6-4 CASRAAGNNSPLHF TGTGCCAGCAGGGCGGCAGGGAATAATTCACCCCTCCACTTT
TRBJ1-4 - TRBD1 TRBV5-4 CASSLDPGGLANEKLFF TGTGCCAGCAGCTTGGATCCAGGGGGCTTAGCTAATGAAAAACTGTTTTTT
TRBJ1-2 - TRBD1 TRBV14 CASSQGQGDYGYTF TGTGCCAGCAGCCAAGGACAGGGAGACTATGGCTACACCTTC
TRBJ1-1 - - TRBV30 CAWSAPLYFRGENTEAFF TGTGCCTGGAGTGCCCCGTTGTACTTTCGGGGGGAGAACACTGAAGCTTTCTTT
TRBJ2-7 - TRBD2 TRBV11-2 CASSLVRGLAAPSSYEQYF TGTGCCAGCAGCTTAGTTCGTGGACTAGCGGCCCCGAGCTCCTACGAGCAGTACTTC
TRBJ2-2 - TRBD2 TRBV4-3 CASSPHTGTSGGWRSGELFF TGCGCCAGCAGCCCCCATACCGGGACTAGCGGGGGGTGGAGGTCCGGGGAGCTGTTTTTT
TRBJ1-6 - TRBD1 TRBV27 CASSLSWTGRSPLHF TGTGCCAGCAGTCTCTCCTGGACAGGGCGTTCACCCCTCCACTTT
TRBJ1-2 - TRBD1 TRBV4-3 CASSQGDSTNYGYTF TGCGCCAGCAGCCAAGGGGACAGCACTAACTATGGCTACACCTTC
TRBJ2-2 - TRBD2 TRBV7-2 CASSYPVAGASPGELFF TGTGCCAGCAGCTATCCCGTAGCGGGGGCCAGCCCCGGGGAGCTGTTTTTT
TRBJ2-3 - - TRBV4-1 CASSQDLFLRGTDTQYF TGCGCCAGCAGCCAAGATCTCTTTTTGAGGGGCACAGATACGCAGTATTTT
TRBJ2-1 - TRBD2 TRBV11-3 CASSLVASGGRDEQFF TGTGCCAGCAGCTTAGTGGCTAGCGGGGGGCGGGATGAGCAGTTCTTC
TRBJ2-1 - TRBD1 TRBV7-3 CASSVQGASLYNEQFF TGTGCCAGCAGCGTCCAGGGGGCTTCTCTCTACAATGAGCAGTTCTTC
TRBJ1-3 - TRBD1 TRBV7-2 CASSPGQRNTIYF TGTGCCAGCAGCCCGGGACAGAGAAACACCATATATTTT
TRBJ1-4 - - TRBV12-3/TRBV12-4 CASSLGSFGKLFF TGTGCCAGCAGTTTAGGCAGTTTTGGAAAACTGTTTTTT
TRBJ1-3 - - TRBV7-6 CASSFSGGPGNTIYF TGTGCCAGCAGCTTTTCCGGCGGCCCTGGAAACACCATATATTTT
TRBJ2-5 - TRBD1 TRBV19 CASSWGQGYQETQYF TGTGCCAGTAGTTGGGGACAGGGCTACCAAGAGACCCAGTACTTC
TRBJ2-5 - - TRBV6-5 CASSYSGETQYF TGTGCCAGCAGTTACAGCGGGGAGACCCAGTACTTC
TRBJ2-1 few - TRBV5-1 CASSFRDKQFF TGCGCCAGCAGCTTCCGGGACAAGCAGTTCTTC
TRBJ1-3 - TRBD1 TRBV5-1 CASSLDSRAGGLSTIYF TGCGCCAGCAGCTTGGACTCGCGGGCAGGGGGTTTAAGCACCATATATTTT
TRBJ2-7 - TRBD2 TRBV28 CASSPSGGNEQYF TGTGCCAGCAGCCCGAGCGGGGGCAACGAGCAGTACTTC
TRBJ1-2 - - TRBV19 CASSPGFPAPNYGYTF TGTGCCAGTAGTCCCGGGTTTCCTGCCCCTAACTATGGCTACACCTTC
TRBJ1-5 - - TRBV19 CASSIDLGRGDQPQHF TGTGCCAGTAGTATAGATCTGGGGCGGGGGGATCAGCCCCAGCATTTT
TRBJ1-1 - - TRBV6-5 CASSQDRNTEAFF TGTGCCAGCAGTCAGGATCGGAACACTGAAGCTTTCTTT
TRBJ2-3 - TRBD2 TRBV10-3 CAISANPSGGSTDTQYF TGTGCCATCAGTGCCAACCCTAGCGGGGGTAGCACAGATACGCAGTATTTT
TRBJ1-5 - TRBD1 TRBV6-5 CASSGVDRAHQPQHF TGTGCCAGCAGCGGGGTCGACAGGGCCCATCAGCCCCAGCATTTT
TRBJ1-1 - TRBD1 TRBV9 CASSLQGANTEAFF TGTGCCAGCAGTCTACAGGGGGCAAACACTGAAGCTTTCTTT
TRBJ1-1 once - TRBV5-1 CASSLNRNTKAFF TGCGCCAGCAGCTTAAACAGAAACACAAAAGCTTTCTTT
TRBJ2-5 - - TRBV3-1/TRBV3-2 CASSQVSFWGEETQYF TGTGCCAGCAGCCAAGTCTCTTTTTGGGGGGAAGAGACCCAGTACTTC
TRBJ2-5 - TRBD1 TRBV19 CASSTLTGGLETQYF TGTGCCAGTAGTACCTTGACAGGGGGCTTGGAGACCCAGTACTTC
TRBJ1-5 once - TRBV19 CASSYRGAHQPQHF TGTGCCAGTAGTTATCGGGGAGCTCATCAGCCCCAGCATTTT
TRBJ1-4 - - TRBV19 CASSIDRGDEKLFF TGTGCCAGTAGTATAGACAGGGGCGACGAAAAACTGTTTTTT
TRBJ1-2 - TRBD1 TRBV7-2 CASSLVAGGDGYTF TGTGCCAGCAGCTTAGTAGCAGGGGGCGATGGCTACACCTTC
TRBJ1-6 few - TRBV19 CASSVSFSYNSPLHF TGTGCCAGTAGTGTGAGTTTCTCCTATAATTCACCCCTCCACTTT
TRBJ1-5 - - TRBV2 CASSAEAIHQPQHF TGTGCCAGCAGTGCAGAGGCGATCCATCAGCCCCAGCATTTT
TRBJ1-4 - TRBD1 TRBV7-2 CASSFSGQFATNEKLFF TGTGCCAGCAGCTTCTCGGGACAGTTTGCAACTAATGAAAAACTGTTTTTT
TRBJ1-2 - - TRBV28 CASSLLGGPNYGYTF TGTGCCAGCAGTCTTCTCGGGGGGCCTAACTATGGCTACACCTTC
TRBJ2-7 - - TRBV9 CASSPPSRSYEQYF TGTGCCAGCAGCCCACCCTCGAGATCCTACGAGCAGTACTTC
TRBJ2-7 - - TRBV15 CATSGDTGSSYEQYF TGTGCCACCAGCGGAGATACAGGGAGCTCCTACGAGCAGTACTTC
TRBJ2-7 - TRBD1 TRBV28 CASLISGQQFYEQYF TGTGCCAGCTTAATTTCGGGACAGCAATTCTACGAGCAGTACTTC
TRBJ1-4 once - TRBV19 CASRNRAGEKLFF TGTGCCAGCAGAAACAGGGCAGGGGAAAAACTGTTTTTT
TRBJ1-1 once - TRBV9 CASSVVDQEEAFF TGTGCCAGCAGCGTAGTCGACCAGGAAGAAGCTTTCTTT
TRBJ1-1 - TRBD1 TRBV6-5 CASSRDRGEAFF TGTGCCAGCAGTCGGGACAGGGGAGAAGCTTTCTTT
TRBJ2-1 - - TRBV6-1 CASSEGLTREYRVNEQFF TGTGCCAGCAGTGAAGGACTTACAAGGGAGTATCGTGTCAATGAGCAGTTCTTC
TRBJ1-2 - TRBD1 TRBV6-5 CASSSDRVNYGYTF TGTGCCAGCAGCAGCGACAGGGTTAACTATGGCTACACCTTC
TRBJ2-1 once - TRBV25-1 CASNGGPEQFF TGTGCCAGCAATGGCGGGCCTGAGCAGTTCTTC
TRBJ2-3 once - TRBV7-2 CATTSSYFGSTDTQYF TGTGCCACCACTAGTTCCTATTTTGGCAGCACAGATACGCAGTATTTT
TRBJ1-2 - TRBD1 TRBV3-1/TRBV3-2 CASSPGQGSRGYTF TGTGCCAGCAGCCCTGGACAGGGCTCTCGAGGCTACACCTTC
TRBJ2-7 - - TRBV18 CASSHRSGGGYEQYF TGTGCCAGCTCACATCGGTCAGGAGGCGGCTACGAGCAGTACTTC
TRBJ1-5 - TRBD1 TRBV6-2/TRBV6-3 CASSYGQGVRPQHF TGTGCCAGCAGTTACGGACAGGGGGTACGTCCCCAGCATTTT
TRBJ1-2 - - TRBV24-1 CATRGGGDGYTF TGTGCCACCAGAGGGGGGGGTGACGGCTACACCTTC
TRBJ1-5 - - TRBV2 CASSDDRELSQPQHF TGTGCCAGCAGTGACGATAGGGAGCTTAGTCAGCCCCAGCATTTT
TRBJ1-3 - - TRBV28 CASSYLAVSSGNTIYF TGTGCCAGCAGCTATTTGGCGGTGAGCTCTGGAAACACCATATATTTT
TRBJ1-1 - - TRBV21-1 CASSGHRTGGKRTEAFF TGTGCCAGCAGCGGACACAGGACAGGGGGCAAAAGGACTGAAGCTTTCTTT
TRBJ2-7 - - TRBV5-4 CASSQGPSVGEQYF TGTGCCAGCAGTCAGGGACCTAGCGTGGGGGAGCAGTACTTC